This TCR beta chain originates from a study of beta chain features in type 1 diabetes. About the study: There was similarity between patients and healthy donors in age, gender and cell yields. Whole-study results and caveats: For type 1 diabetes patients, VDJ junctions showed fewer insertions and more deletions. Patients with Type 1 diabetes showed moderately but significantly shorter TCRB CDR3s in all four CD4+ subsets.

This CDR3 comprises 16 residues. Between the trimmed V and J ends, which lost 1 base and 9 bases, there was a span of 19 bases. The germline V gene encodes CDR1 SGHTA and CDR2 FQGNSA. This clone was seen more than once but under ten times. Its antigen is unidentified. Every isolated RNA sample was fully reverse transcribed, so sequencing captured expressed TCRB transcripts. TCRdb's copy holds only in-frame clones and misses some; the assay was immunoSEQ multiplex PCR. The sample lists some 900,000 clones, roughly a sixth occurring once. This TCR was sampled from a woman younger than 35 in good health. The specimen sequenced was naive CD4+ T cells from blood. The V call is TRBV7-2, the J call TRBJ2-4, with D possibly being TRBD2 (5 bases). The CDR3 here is CASSLVPWIEGGIQYF. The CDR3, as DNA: TGTGCCAGCAGCTTAGTTCCCTGGATCGAGGGTGGCATTCAGTACTTC.